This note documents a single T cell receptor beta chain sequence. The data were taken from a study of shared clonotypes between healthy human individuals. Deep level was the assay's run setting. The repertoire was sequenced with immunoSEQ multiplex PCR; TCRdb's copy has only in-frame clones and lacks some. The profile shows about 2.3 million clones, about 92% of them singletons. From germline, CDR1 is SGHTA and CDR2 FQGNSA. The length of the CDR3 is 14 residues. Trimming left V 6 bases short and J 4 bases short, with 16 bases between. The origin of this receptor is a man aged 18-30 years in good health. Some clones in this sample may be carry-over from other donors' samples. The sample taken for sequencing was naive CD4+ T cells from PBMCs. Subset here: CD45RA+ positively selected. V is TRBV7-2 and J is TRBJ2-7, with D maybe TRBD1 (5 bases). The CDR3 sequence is CASSQTVPLYEQYF. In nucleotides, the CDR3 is TGTGCCAGCAGTCAGACAGTACCACTATACGAGCAGTACTTC. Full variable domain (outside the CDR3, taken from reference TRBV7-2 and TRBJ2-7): GAGVSQSPSNKVTEKGKDVELRCDPISGHTALYWYRQSLGQGLEFLIYFQGNSAPDKSGLPSDRFSAERTGGSVSTLTIQRTQQEDSAVYLCASSQTVPLYEQYFGPGTRLTVT.